This TCR beta chain was sequenced for a study of T-cell memory formation after mild COVID-19. Findings and caveats of the study: The pre-infection memory compartment contained some responding clones, suggesting cross-reactive memory joined.

This clonotype has a count of ten or more. The antigen remains unidentified. Germline values: CDR1 SGHRS, CDR2 YFSETQ. The V end lost 1 base, the J end lost 3 bases, and 8 bases lay between the germline ends. This CDR3 comprises 13 residues. TCRdb passed the 5' RACE reads through MiXCR, listing each CDR3 protein once. The table lists about 340,000 distinct CDR3 sequences, less than 25% of them singletons. The chain has TRBV5-1 and TRBJ2-7; D gene ambiguous. Sequencing used PBMCs or a T cell subset sorted from them (not recorded which). This TCR was sampled from a man aged 18 to 30 who had mild COVID-19 (a few samples of this study predate the infection). Cell type and time point are not known. The CDR3 DNA sequence: TGCGCCAGCAGCTTGTTTTCAGGCTACGAGCAGTACGTC. Its translation is CASSLFSGYEQYV.